This TCR beta chain was obtained from a study of blood T cell repertoires in COVID-19. The V segment lost 5 bases and the J segment 2 bases; nucleotides outside the gene matches: 14. The CDR3 sequence is 18 residues long. Germline CDR1 reads SGHKS; CDR2 reads YYEKEE (reference sequence). Assay used: immunoSEQ multiplex PCR; TCRdb lists only in-frame clones, some missing. The sample holds about 220,000 clones, about 90% seen once. This clonotype was sampled from a man in his forties or fifties with active or convalescent COVID-19. Sample: peripheral blood. The genes are TRBV5-5 and TRBJ2-2; TRBD2 agrees at 8 bases. DNA for the CDR3: TGTGCCAGCAGTATACGGGAGGGTGTTTGGGGAAACACCGGGGAGCTGTTTTTT. It is translated as CASSIREGVWGNTGELFF. Full variable domain (rest looked up from reference TRBV5-5 and TRBJ2-2): DAGVTQSPTHLIKTRGQQVTLRCSPISGHKSVSWYQQVLGQGPQFIFQYYEKEERGRGNFPDRFSARQFPNYSSELNVNALLLGDSALYLCASSIREGVWGNTGELFFGEGSRLTVL.